These 8 T cell receptor beta chains were sequenced from one sample in a study of T cell responses to AZD1222 COVID-19 vaccine. Assay used: immunoSEQ multiplex PCR; TCRdb lists only in-frame clones, some missing. The table records 100,000 to 150,000 clones, about 92% of them present only once. The material was peripheral blood, obtained on day 0 of AZD1222 vaccination. These receptors came from an adult in good health.

The chain recombines TRBV7-2 with TRBJ1-2; tentatively, D is TRBD1 (5 bases). V gave up 5 bases and J gave up 4 bases, with 17 bases separating them. This CDR3 region has 15 residues. From germline, CDR1 is SGHTA and CDR2 FQGNSA. Here the CDR3 reads CASSAGQGAFYGYTF. CDR3 coding DNA: TGTGCCAGCAGCGCCGGCCAGGGAGCTTTCTATGGCTACACCTTC.

In its sample, this clone was seen many times. The chain links TRBV9 to TRBJ2-2, with D possibly being TRBD1 (5 bases). There are 13 residues in the CDR3. CDR1 and CDR2 (germline): SGDLS, YYNGEE. Trimming stripped 5 bases from V and 0 bases from J, with 5 bases between. CDR3 in DNA: TGTGCCAGCAGGGACACGAACACCGGGGAGCTGTTTTTT. Amino acids: CASRDTNTGELFF.

This sequence joins TRBV11-2 and TRBJ2-5; 8 nucleotides align to TRBD1. Germline V gene data show CDR1 as SGHAT and CDR2 as FQNNGV. The CDR3 length is 18 residues. The junction had 12 bases not matched to a gene; V was cut back by 1 base and J by 2 bases. The CDR3 DNA follows: TGTGCCAGCAGCTTAGTAAGGACAGGGAACCCGCTTCAAGAGACCCAGTACTTC. Its translation: CASSLVRTGNPLQETQYF.

The chain employs TRBV11-2 and TRBJ2-1; 9 bases line up with TRBD2. The CDR3 is 18 amino acids. Germline CDR1 is SGHAT and CDR2 is FQNNGV. The J segment lost 5 bases and the V segment lost 1 base, leaving 12 bases of the junction unmatched. The CDR3, as DNA: TGTGCCAGCAGCTTAGTGCGGGGGGGCGTTGTATTCGACAATGAGCAGTTCTTC. This translates into CASSLVRGGVVFDNEQFF. Full variable domain (remainder filled in from reference TRBV11-2 and TRBJ2-1): EAGVAQSPRYKIIEKRQSVAFWCNPISGHATLYWYQQILGQGPKLLIQFQNNGVVDDSQLPKDRFSAERLKGVDSTLKIQPAKLEDSAVYLCASSLVRGGVVFDNEQFFGPGTRLTVL.

The V gene is TRBV11-2, the J gene TRBJ1-1, with a weak D call TRBD1 (6 bases). Germline V gene sequence: CDR1 SGHAT, CDR2 FQNNGV. Trimming took off 5 bases at V and 5 bases at J, with 18 bases between the two ends. CDR3 size: 15 residues. The CDR3 region has the DNA TGTGCCAGCAGCCAGAGAACAGGGTTGGGGACTGAAGCTTTCTTT. It codes for CASSQRTGLGTEAFF.

The V call is TRBV6-5, the J call TRBJ2-7, with 7 bases matching TRBD2. The V segment lost 7 bases and the J segment 6 bases; nucleotides outside the gene matches: 12. CDR3 size: 14 residues. The germline CDR1 and CDR2 sequences are MNHEY and SVGAGI. The CDR3 here is CASTRGVGGTEQYF. The CDR3 region has the DNA TGTGCCAGCACCAGAGGGGTGGGAGGGACCGAGCAGTACTTC.

Worth noting for this clone: Other nucleotide sequences in the sample specify the same CDR3. The chain carries TRBV18 and TRBJ2-3, with D hard to call. There are 13 residues in the CDR3. Per the germline V gene, CDR1 is KGHSH and CDR2 is LQKENI. Deletions cut 2 bases from V and 0 bases from J, with 3 bases between. The CDR3 bases are TGTGCCAGCTCACCAGGGAGCACAGATACGCAGTATTTT. Amino acids: CASSPGSTDTQYF.

V is TRBV3-1 (or the pseudogene TRBV3-2) and J is TRBJ2-7, with a tentative D call TRBD1 (6 bases). The CDR3 loop spans 13 amino acids. Germline assignment: CDR1 LGHDT and CDR2 YNNKEL (reference sequence). Trimming removed 4 bases at V and 4 bases at J, with 11 bases between. The DNA of the CDR3 is TGTGCCAGCAGCCCGGGACACCAGTACGAGCAGTACTTC. Translated: CASSPGHQYEQYF.